The rows below give T cell receptor beta chains drawn from one sample of a study of shared clonotypes between healthy human individuals. Some clones are missing from TCRdb's copy, which holds only in-frame ones; the method was immunoSEQ multiplex PCR. The table shows around 1.1 million clones, with approximately 80% occurring only once. Sequenced: memory CD4+ T cells from PBMCs. The receptors were sampled from a man aged 18 to 29 in good health. Some clones in this sample may be carry-over from other donors' samples. CDR3s include the opening cysteine and the closing phenylalanine or tryptophan. Fields, in order: J gene, D gene, clone size, V gene, CDR3 DNA, CDR3 protein. D genes are given only for firm matches. The listing skips clone size in some rows; elsewhere it reads once, few, many or a size class.

J: TRBJ2-1
D: -
size: -
V: TRBV19
DNA: TGTGCCAGTAGTATAGATCTAGTACCAGCGGCGGAGCAGTTCTTC
CDR3: CASSIDLVPAAEQFF

J: TRBJ2-5
D: -
size: -
V: TRBV6-1
DNA: TGTGCCAGCAGTGAGGGCACGGACCAAGAGACCCAGTACTTC
CDR3: CASSEGTDQETQYF

J: TRBJ2-3
D: -
size: -
V: TRBV2
DNA: TGTGCCAGCAGTCTTGGTTACTCCACAGATACGCAGTATTTT
CDR3: CASSLGYSTDTQYF

J: TRBJ2-2
D: TRBD2
size: once
V: TRBV11-3
DNA: TGTGCCAGCAGCTTATGGATAGCGGGAGCGCCCGGGGAGCTGTTTTTT
CDR3: CASSLWIAGAPGELFF

J: TRBJ1-1
D: -
size: -
V: TRBV28
DNA: TGTGCCAGCAGCCCCATCCCGACAGTAATGAACACTGAAGCTTTCTTT
CDR3: CASSPIPTVMNTEAFF

J: TRBJ2-6
D: -
size: -
V: TRBV7-4
DNA: TGTGCCAGCTCTTCCGGCGGCACCCCTGGGGCCAACGTCCTGACTTTC
CDR3: CASSSGGTPGANVLTF

J: TRBJ2-3
D: TRBD2
size: once
V: TRBV5-1
DNA: TGCGCCAGCACCCATTCACTAGCGGGAGTACCAGATACGCAGTATTTT
CDR3: CASTHSLAGVPDTQYF

J: TRBJ2-3
D: TRBD2
size: -
V: TRBV18
DNA: TGTGCCAGCTCTCCGCGGACTAGCGGATCCACAGATACGCAGTATTTT
CDR3: CASSPRTSGSTDTQYF

J: TRBJ2-1
D: TRBD2
size: -
V: TRBV10-3
DNA: TGTGCCATCAGTGGCGGGAGCTCCTACAATGAGCAGTTCTTC
CDR3: CAISGGSSYNEQFF

J: TRBJ1-2
D: TRBD1
size: -
V: TRBV5-1
DNA: TGCGCCAGCAGCGGACAGGGGGCGCGCTATGGCTACACCTTC
CDR3: CASSGQGARYGYTF

J: TRBJ1-2
D: TRBD1
size: few
V: TRBV7-3
DNA: TGTGCCAGCAGCCCTACAGGGGGCTCTGGCTACACCTTC
CDR3: CASSPTGGSGYTF

J: TRBJ2-3
D: TRBD1
size: -
V: TRBV4-2
DNA: TGTGCCAGCAGCCAAGAGCAGGGGGAAGTCACGCAGTATTTT
CDR3: CASSQEQGEVTQYF

J: TRBJ2-1
D: -
size: -
V: TRBV7-2
DNA: TGTGCCAGCAGCTCCACGACCTACAATGAGCAGTTCTTC
CDR3: CASSSTTYNEQFF

J: TRBJ2-4
D: TRBD2
size: -
V: TRBV5-1
DNA: TGCGCCAGCAGCGGGGGACTAGCCCCAATCGGCAAAAACATTCAGTACTTC
CDR3: CASSGGLAPIGKNIQYF

J: TRBJ1-5
D: -
size: -
V: TRBV6-1
DNA: TGTGCCAGCAGTGAAGGGAGTTATCAGCCCCAGCATTTT
CDR3: CASSEGSYQPQHF

J: TRBJ2-1
D: TRBD2
size: -
V: TRBV27
DNA: TGTGCCAGCAGCCGACTAGCGGGGACATACAATGAGCAGTTCTTC
CDR3: CASSRLAGTYNEQFF

J: TRBJ2-3
D: -
size: many
V: TRBV18
DNA: TGTGCCAGCTCACCACCGTCCGGACAACGCACAGATACGCAGTATTTT
CDR3: CASSPPSGQRTDTQYF

J: TRBJ2-7
D: TRBD1
size: -
V: TRBV9
DNA: TGTGCCAGCAGCCCCCGGACAGGTTATTCCTACGAGCAGTACTTC
CDR3: CASSPRTGYSYEQYF

J: TRBJ1-2
D: -
size: once
V: TRBV7-2
DNA: TGTGCCAGCAGCTCCCCGGGGGGCGAGGTCGGCTACACCTTC
CDR3: CASSSPGGEVGYTF

J: TRBJ1-5
D: TRBD1
size: -
V: TRBV27
DNA: TGTGCCAGCAGTTTAACGACAGGGGGAAGCCCCCAGCATTTT
CDR3: CASSLTTGGSPQHF

J: TRBJ2-7
D: TRBD1
size: few
V: TRBV30
DNA: TGTGCCTGGAGTGTAGATTGGGACAGGGAAAATCGGCAGTACTTC
CDR3: CAWSVDWDRENRQYF

J: TRBJ1-2
D: TRBD1
size: -
V: TRBV2
DNA: TGTGCCAGCAGTGAAGCTGGCAGGGGGGCGTATGGCTACACCTTC
CDR3: CASSEAGRGAYGYTF

J: TRBJ1-4
D: -
size: -
V: TRBV7-9
DNA: TGTGCCAGCAGCTTCGGGGTCCCTCCTGGAGAAAAACTGTTTTTT
CDR3: CASSFGVPPGEKLFF

J: TRBJ1-1
D: TRBD1
size: -
V: TRBV5-5
DNA: TGTGCCAGCAGCTTGAAAGGAGGGACAGGGGGCGAAGCTTTCTTT
CDR3: CASSLKGGTGGEAFF

J: TRBJ1-4
D: -
size: few
V: TRBV5-1
DNA: TGCGCCAGCAGCTTGAGGCAGGGGTCAACTAATGAAAAACTGTTTTTT
CDR3: CASSLRQGSTNEKLFF

J: TRBJ1-2
D: -
size: -
V: TRBV6-5
DNA: TGTGCCAGCAGTTTAGGAGCGTATAATGGCTACACCTTC
CDR3: CASSLGAYNGYTF

J: TRBJ2-3
D: -
size: -
V: TRBV7-2
DNA: TGTGCCAGCACACCGTCCTCTAGCACAGATACGCAGTATTTT
CDR3: CASTPSSSTDTQYF

J: TRBJ1-1
D: -
size: -
V: TRBV6-5
DNA: TGTGCCAGCAGTTCCACCCATCTAGGGAACACTGAAGCTTTCTTT
CDR3: CASSSTHLGNTEAFF

J: TRBJ2-5
D: -
size: few
V: TRBV25-1
DNA: TGTGCCAGCAGTTGGACGGCGCAAGAGACCCAGTACTTC
CDR3: CASSWTAQETQYF

J: TRBJ2-7
D: -
size: -
V: TRBV28
DNA: TGTGCCAGCAGTTTCGGGGGATTCTACGAGCAGTACTTC
CDR3: CASSFGGFYEQYF

J: TRBJ1-5
D: -
size: many
V: TRBV28
DNA: TGTGCCAGCAGTACGACGGGCGGAAATCAGCCCCAGCATTTT
CDR3: CASSTTGGNQPQHF

J: TRBJ2-2
D: -
size: -
V: TRBV27
DNA: TGTGCCAGTGGGTTGGGGCGGAGAGGTCCCGGGGAGCTGTTTTTT
CDR3: CASGLGRRGPGELFF

J: TRBJ1-3
D: -
size: -
V: TRBV6-5
DNA: TGTGCCAGCAGACAACAGCCGTTCTCTGGAAACACCATATATTTT
CDR3: CASRQQPFSGNTIYF

J: TRBJ1-1
D: -
size: -
V: TRBV19
DNA: TGTGCCAGTAACAACCCTGGGGATCCGGAGTTGTCGAACACTGAAGCTTTCTTT
CDR3: CASNNPGDPELSNTEAFF

J: TRBJ1-5
D: TRBD1
size: -
V: TRBV7-2
DNA: TGTGCCAGCAGCGCAGGGGGACATCAGCCCCAGCATTTT
CDR3: CASSAGGHQPQHF

J: TRBJ1-2
D: -
size: -
V: TRBV9
DNA: TGTGCCAGCAGCGTAGGACACCTAGGAGACTATGGCTACACCTTC
CDR3: CASSVGHLGDYGYTF

J: TRBJ2-7
D: -
size: -
V: TRBV19
DNA: TGTGCCAGTAGACGATCGAAATCCTCCGAGCAGTACTTC
CDR3: CASRRSKSSEQYF

J: TRBJ1-5
D: -
size: few
V: TRBV2
DNA: TGTGCCAGCAGTGAGACTTTAGGGGGCAATCAGCCCCAGCATTTT
CDR3: CASSETLGGNQPQHF

J: TRBJ2-3
D: -
size: few
V: TRBV4-1
DNA: TGCGCCAGCAGCCAAGTAAACCTTATTAGCACAGATACGCAGTATTTT
CDR3: CASSQVNLISTDTQYF

J: TRBJ2-7
D: -
size: many
V: TRBV15
DNA: TGTGCCACCAGCAGAGATCGTAGCGGAGGCTACGAGCAGTACTTC
CDR3: CATSRDRSGGYEQYF

J: TRBJ2-5
D: TRBD2
size: -
V: TRBV5-1
DNA: TGCGCCAGCAGCTTCGAACTGACTAGCGGGAAAGAGACCCAGTACTTC
CDR3: CASSFELTSGKETQYF